This T cell receptor beta chain was identified in a study of shared clonotypes between healthy human individuals. Overall study context: Samples came from two female and three male donors aged 18 to 49.

Study-wide results and caveats: Generation probabilities were higher for clonotypes shared across all four sorted-subset donors than for unshared ones.

Several immunoSEQ plates received, in even portions, the genomic DNA of each subset. This table comes from immunoSEQ multiplex PCR, and its TCRdb copy is limited to in-frame clones, with some not included. The table records 300,000 to 400,000 clones, around 67% of them present only once. HIV-negative, healthy adults without recent acute infections or vaccinations were the donors. Looked up from germline, CDR1 is KGHSH and CDR2 is LQKENI. V gave up 1 base and J gave up 5 bases, with 17 bases separating them. The length of the CDR3 is 16 residues. This clone was counted many times. What it binds is not known.

The TCR was taken from a man aged 30 to 45 in good health. What was sequenced was memory CD4+ T cells sorted from blood. Subset defined: CD45RA-negative fraction. V usage is TRBV18 and J usage is TRBJ2-5; D unresolved. Here the CDR3 reads CASSPRQADPRETQYF. CDR3 nucleotide sequence: TGTGCCAGCTCACCACGGCAGGCAGACCCTAGGGAGACCCAGTACTTC.